These 21 T cell receptor beta chains were all obtained from the same sample, sequenced in a study of blood T cell repertoires in COVID-19. The assay was immunoSEQ multiplex PCR, and TCRdb's table has in-frame clones only and misses some. This table has tens of thousands of clones, 89% appearing once. The sample taken for sequencing was peripheral blood. These receptors came from a man aged 50-60 years with COVID-19, enrolled during active disease.

The chain is built from TRBV7-2 and TRBJ2-7; 10 bases fit TRBD1. V shed 5 bases, J shed 2 bases, and the junction held 3 bases outside the gene matches. This CDR3 comprises 14 residues. Germline CDR1 SGHTA, CDR2 FQGNSA. CDR3 protein: CASSPDRGTYEQYF. For the CDR3, the DNA is TGTGCCAGCAGCCCGGACAGGGGGACCTACGAGCAGTACTTC. The full variable domain, its missing parts supplied by reference TRBV7-2 and TRBJ2-7, is GAGVSQSPSNKVTEKGKDVELRCDPISGHTALYWYRQSLGQGLEFLIYFQGNSAPDKSGLPSDRFSAERTGGSVSTLTIQRTQQEDSAVYLCASSPDRGTYEQYFGPGTRLTVT.

The rearrangement links TRBV6-5 to TRBJ1-2, with 7 bases identical to TRBD1. The CDR3 loop spans 15 amino acids. CDR1 is MNHEY and CDR2 is SVGAGI in the germline V gene. The ends lost 2 bases at V and 7 bases at J; junction bases unmatched: 10. The CDR3 nucleotides are TGTGCCAGCAGTTACGGGAGAAGGGGGCCGGGTGGCTACACCTTC. This codes for CASSYGRRGPGGYTF.

This chain joins TRBV19 and TRBJ1-4, with D hard to call. The CDR3 covers 14 residues. Trimming removed 6 bases at V and 7 bases at J, with 15 bases between. Germline V gene sequence: CDR1 LNHDA, CDR2 SQIVND (reference sequence). This CDR3 reads CASRPPGESEKLFF. For the CDR3, the DNA is TGTGCCAGTAGGCCCCCCGGGGAGAGTGAAAAACTGTTTTTT.

The gene calls are TRBV6-5 and TRBJ1-6; D gene ambiguous. The CDR3 length is 15 residues. Trimming stripped 5 bases from V and 8 bases from J, with 16 bases between. Germline values: CDR1 MNHEY, CDR2 SVGAGI. The CDR3 sequence: CASSPAGRADSPLHF. The CDR3, as DNA: TGTGCCAGCAGTCCCGCCGGGCGGGCGGATTCACCCCTCCACTTT.

This clone was found a few times. The chain couples TRBV30 to TRBJ2-7; TRBD1 might be the D (6 bases). The CDR3 is 14 amino acids. Germline V CDR1 and CDR2: GTSNPN, SVGIG (reference sequence). Trimming pared 0 bases from V and 3 bases from J, leaving 12 bases between. CDR3 DNA: TGTGCCTGGAGTGTACAGGGTTTTGGCTACGAGCAGTACTTC. Its translation: CAWSVQGFGYEQYF. Full variable domain (rest looked up from reference TRBV30 and TRBJ2-7): SQTIHQWPATLVQPVGSPLSLECTVEGTSNPNLYWYRQAAGRGLQLLFYSVGIGQISSEVPQNLSASRPQDRQFILSSKKLLLSDSGFYLCAWSVQGFGYEQYFGPGTRLTVT.

The V call is TRBV10-3, the J call TRBJ1-2; maybe TRBD1 (6 bases). Germline lookup yields CDR1 ENHRY and CDR2 SYGVKD. This CDR3 contains 14 residues. Trimming removed 4 bases from V and 1 base from J, with 10 bases in between. CDR3 sequence: CAISGGGVNYGYTF. In nucleotides, the CDR3 is TGTGCCATCAGTGGTGGGGGCGTTAACTATGGCTACACCTTC.

This clone was recorded a few times. J is TRBJ2-7 and V is TRBV2; 11 bases are a match to TRBD2. The CDR3 runs 16 residues. V dropped 2 bases and J dropped 2; count of bases not matched to a gene: 5. Germline loops: CDR1 SNHLY, CDR2 FYNNEI. The CDR3 region has the DNA TGTGCCAGCAGTGAATGGGTAGCGGGGGGGACCTACGAGCAGTACTTC. Protein product: CASSEWVAGGTYEQYF.

V usage is TRBV7-3 and J usage is TRBJ2-2; D possibly corresponds to TRBD1 (5 bases). V was pared by 4 bases and J by 1 base, with 10 bases between. There are 15 residues in the CDR3. The V gene's germline CDR1 is SGHTA and CDR2 FQGTGA. This CDR3 is CASSSGQGNTGELFF. CDR3 nucleotides: TGTGCCAGCAGCTCTGGGCAGGGGAACACCGGGGAGCTGTTTTTT.

Note on this clone: At one end the junction does not follow the germline gene, possibly because of a read error. The chain couples TRBV7-7 to TRBJ1-6; 8 nucleotides agree with TRBD1. The CDR3 consists of 18 residues. CDR1 and CDR2 from the germline V gene are SSHAT and FNYEAQ (reference sequence). The CDR3 region is CASSLSTGASSYNSPLHF. The CDR3 DNA sequence: TGTGCTAGCAGCTTGTCGACAGGGGCAAGCTCCTATAATTCACCCCTCCACTTT.

This sequence joins TRBV7-8 and TRBJ1-2; D is perhaps TRBD1 (5 bases). CDR1 and CDR2 (germline): SGHVS, FQNEAQ. V dropped 5 bases and J dropped 8 bases, with 24 bases sitting between them. This CDR3 contains 16 residues. CDR3 region: CASSPPEQARAEGYTF. The DNA of the CDR3 is TGTGCCAGCAGCCCCCCCGAACAGGCCCGGGCGGAAGGCTACACCTTC.

The chain links TRBV7-9 to TRBJ1-1; 7 bases line up with TRBD1. V lost 5 bases and J lost 0; bases outside the gene matches: 6. The CDR3 has 15 residues. CDR1 SEHNR and CDR2 FQNEAQ come from the germline V gene (reference sequence). CDR3 sequence: CASSHGTALNTEAFF. DNA for the CDR3: TGTGCCAGCAGCCACGGGACAGCCTTGAACACTGAAGCTTTCTTT.

V usage is TRBV2 and J usage is TRBJ2-1, with TRBD1 matching 12 bases. Germline V gene data show CDR1 as SNHLY and CDR2 as FYNNEI. V was clipped by 6 bases and J by 4 bases; unmatched bases: 4. CDR3 length: 15 residues. CDR3 in amino acids: CASRQGQGAYNEQFF. For the CDR3, the DNA is TGTGCCAGCAGACAGGGACAGGGGGCTTACAATGAGCAGTTCTTC. Full variable domain (missing parts from reference TRBV2 and TRBJ2-1): EPEVTQTPSHQVTQMGQEVILRCVPISNHLYFYWYRQILGQKVEFLVSFYNNEISEKSEIFDDQFSVERPDGSNFTLKIRSTKLEDSAMYFCASRQGQGAYNEQFFGPGTRLTVL.

With regard to this clone: The junction and the germline gene differ at one end; a read error may be behind it. The V call is TRBV2, the J call TRBJ1-1; 11 nucleotides match TRBD1. The germline V gene has CDR1 SNHLY and CDR2 FYNNEI. The CDR3 is made up of 13 amino acids. CDR3 nucleotide sequence: TGTGCCAGCAGTGAATTGGTTGGGACAGGGGGTAAATTT. Protein product: CASSELVGTGGKF.

The chain recombines TRBV11-2 with TRBJ2-1; 8 bases are shared with TRBD1. This CDR3 is 16 amino acids long. Germline CDR1 and CDR2: SGHAT and FQNNGV. V was clipped by 5 bases and J by 4 bases; unmatched bases: 10. CDR3 loop: CASSTRGDRRYNEQFF. For the CDR3, the DNA is TGTGCCAGCAGCACCAGAGGGGACAGGAGGTACAATGAGCAGTTCTTC.

This chain links TRBV10-3 with TRBJ2-7; 8 nucleotides agree with TRBD1. CDR1 is ENHRY, CDR2 SYGVKD, per germline. V was clipped by 7 bases and J by 4 bases; unmatched bases: 12. The CDR3 consists of 15 residues. CDR3: CAIKRPQGAVYEQYF. The CDR3 region has the DNA TGTGCCATCAAACGACCGCAGGGGGCTGTGTACGAGCAGTACTTC.

The J gene is TRBJ1-1, the V gene TRBV27; 8 bases map to TRBD1. V gave up 6 bases and J gave up 0 bases; unmatched junction bases: 9. The CDR3 runs to 16 residues. Per germline, CDR1 MNHEY and CDR2 SMNVEV (reference sequence). The CDR3 spells CASSAMAGQVNTEAFF. As DNA, the CDR3 is TGTGCCAGCAGCGCCATGGCGGGACAGGTGAACACTGAAGCTTTCTTT.

The DNA of the CDR3 is TGTGCCAGCAGCTTCGCCGTGAGCACTGAAGCTTTCTTT. Its protein product is CASSFAVSTEAFF. The chain combines TRBV7-9 with TRBJ1-1; D not resolved. Germline V gene data show CDR1 as SEHNR and CDR2 as FQNEAQ (reference sequence). Trimming left V 3 bases short and J 4 bases short, with 9 bases between. The length of the CDR3 is 13 residues.

This rearrangement joins TRBV5-1 to TRBJ2-7, with D possibly being TRBD2 (6 bases). Germline V gene data show CDR1 as SGHRS and CDR2 as YFSETQ. Trimming left V 0 bases short and J 0 bases short, with 10 bases between. The CDR3 runs to 15 residues. The CDR3 DNA sequence: TGCGCCAGCAGCTTGGCCGCGGGAACCTCCTACGAGCAGTACTTC. Protein: CASSLAAGTSYEQYF.

This clone has just one count. Here the CDR3 reads CASSLFPNQPQHF. The CDR3 region has the DNA TGTGCCAGCAGTTTATTCCCAAATCAGCCCCAGCATTTT. The chain links TRBV27 to TRBJ1-5; D is unclear. The CDR3 loop spans 13 amino acids. The germline gives CDR1 MNHEY, CDR2 SMNVEV (reference sequence). The V gene lost 1 base and the J gene lost 4 bases, with 5 bases spanning the gap.

The V call is TRBV20-1, the J call TRBJ2-5; perhaps TRBD1 as D (6 bases). Germline CDR1 and CDR2: DFQATT and SNEGSKA (reference sequence). The CDR3 is 11 residues long. In nucleotides, the CDR3 is TGCAAAGGGGGTAACCAAGAGACCCAGTACTTC. This sequence encodes CKGGNQETQYF.

The rearrangement uses TRBV30 and TRBJ1-3, with D possibly TRBD1 on 6 matching bases. V lost 1 base, J lost 7 bases, and 11 bases lay in between. The germline V gene encodes CDR1 GTSNPN and CDR2 SVGIG (reference sequence). The CDR3 contains 13 residues. The CDR3 DNA sequence: TGTGCCTGGAGTGCAGGACAGCGGAACACCATATATTTT. Its translation: CAWSAGQRNTIYF.